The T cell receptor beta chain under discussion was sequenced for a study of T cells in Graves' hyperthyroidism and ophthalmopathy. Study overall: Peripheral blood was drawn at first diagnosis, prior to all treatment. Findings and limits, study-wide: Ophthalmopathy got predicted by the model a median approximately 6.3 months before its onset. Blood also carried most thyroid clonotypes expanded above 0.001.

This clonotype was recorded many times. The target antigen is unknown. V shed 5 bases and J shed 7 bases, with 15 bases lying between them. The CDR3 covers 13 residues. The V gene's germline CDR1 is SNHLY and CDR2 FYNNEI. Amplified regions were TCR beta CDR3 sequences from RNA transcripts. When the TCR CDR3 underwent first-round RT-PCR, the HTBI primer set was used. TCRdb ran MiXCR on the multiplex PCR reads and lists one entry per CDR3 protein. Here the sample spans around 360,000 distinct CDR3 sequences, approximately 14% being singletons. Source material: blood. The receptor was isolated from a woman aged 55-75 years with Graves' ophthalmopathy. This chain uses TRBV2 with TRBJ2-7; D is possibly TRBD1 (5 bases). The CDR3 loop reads CASSRQQVGEQYF. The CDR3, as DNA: TGTGCCAGCAGTCGTCAACAGGTTGGGGAGCAGTACTTC. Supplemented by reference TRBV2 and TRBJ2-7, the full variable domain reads EPEVTQTPSHQVTQMGQEVILRCVPISNHLYFYWYRQILGQKVEFLVSFYNNEISEKSEIFDDQFSVERPDGSNFTLKIRSTKLEDSAMYFCASSRQQVGEQYFGPGTRLTVT.